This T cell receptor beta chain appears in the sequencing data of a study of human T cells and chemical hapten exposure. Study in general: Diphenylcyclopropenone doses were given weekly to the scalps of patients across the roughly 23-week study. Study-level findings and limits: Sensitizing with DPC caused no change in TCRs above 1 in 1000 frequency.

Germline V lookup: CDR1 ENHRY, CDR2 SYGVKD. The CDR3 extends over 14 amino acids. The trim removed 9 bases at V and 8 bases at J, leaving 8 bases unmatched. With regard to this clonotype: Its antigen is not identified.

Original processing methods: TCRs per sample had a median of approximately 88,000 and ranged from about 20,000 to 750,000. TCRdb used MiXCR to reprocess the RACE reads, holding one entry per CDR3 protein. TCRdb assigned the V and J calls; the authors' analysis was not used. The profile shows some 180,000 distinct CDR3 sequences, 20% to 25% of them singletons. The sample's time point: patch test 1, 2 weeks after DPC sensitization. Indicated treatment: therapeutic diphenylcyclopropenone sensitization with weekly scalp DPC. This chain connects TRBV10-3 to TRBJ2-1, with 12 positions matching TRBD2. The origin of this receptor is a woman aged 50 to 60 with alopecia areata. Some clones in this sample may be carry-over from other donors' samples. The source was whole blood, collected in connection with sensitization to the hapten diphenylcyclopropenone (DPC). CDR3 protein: CAITPGLAGDEQFF. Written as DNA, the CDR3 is TGTGCCATTACCCCGGGACTAGCGGGCGATGAGCAGTTCTTC.